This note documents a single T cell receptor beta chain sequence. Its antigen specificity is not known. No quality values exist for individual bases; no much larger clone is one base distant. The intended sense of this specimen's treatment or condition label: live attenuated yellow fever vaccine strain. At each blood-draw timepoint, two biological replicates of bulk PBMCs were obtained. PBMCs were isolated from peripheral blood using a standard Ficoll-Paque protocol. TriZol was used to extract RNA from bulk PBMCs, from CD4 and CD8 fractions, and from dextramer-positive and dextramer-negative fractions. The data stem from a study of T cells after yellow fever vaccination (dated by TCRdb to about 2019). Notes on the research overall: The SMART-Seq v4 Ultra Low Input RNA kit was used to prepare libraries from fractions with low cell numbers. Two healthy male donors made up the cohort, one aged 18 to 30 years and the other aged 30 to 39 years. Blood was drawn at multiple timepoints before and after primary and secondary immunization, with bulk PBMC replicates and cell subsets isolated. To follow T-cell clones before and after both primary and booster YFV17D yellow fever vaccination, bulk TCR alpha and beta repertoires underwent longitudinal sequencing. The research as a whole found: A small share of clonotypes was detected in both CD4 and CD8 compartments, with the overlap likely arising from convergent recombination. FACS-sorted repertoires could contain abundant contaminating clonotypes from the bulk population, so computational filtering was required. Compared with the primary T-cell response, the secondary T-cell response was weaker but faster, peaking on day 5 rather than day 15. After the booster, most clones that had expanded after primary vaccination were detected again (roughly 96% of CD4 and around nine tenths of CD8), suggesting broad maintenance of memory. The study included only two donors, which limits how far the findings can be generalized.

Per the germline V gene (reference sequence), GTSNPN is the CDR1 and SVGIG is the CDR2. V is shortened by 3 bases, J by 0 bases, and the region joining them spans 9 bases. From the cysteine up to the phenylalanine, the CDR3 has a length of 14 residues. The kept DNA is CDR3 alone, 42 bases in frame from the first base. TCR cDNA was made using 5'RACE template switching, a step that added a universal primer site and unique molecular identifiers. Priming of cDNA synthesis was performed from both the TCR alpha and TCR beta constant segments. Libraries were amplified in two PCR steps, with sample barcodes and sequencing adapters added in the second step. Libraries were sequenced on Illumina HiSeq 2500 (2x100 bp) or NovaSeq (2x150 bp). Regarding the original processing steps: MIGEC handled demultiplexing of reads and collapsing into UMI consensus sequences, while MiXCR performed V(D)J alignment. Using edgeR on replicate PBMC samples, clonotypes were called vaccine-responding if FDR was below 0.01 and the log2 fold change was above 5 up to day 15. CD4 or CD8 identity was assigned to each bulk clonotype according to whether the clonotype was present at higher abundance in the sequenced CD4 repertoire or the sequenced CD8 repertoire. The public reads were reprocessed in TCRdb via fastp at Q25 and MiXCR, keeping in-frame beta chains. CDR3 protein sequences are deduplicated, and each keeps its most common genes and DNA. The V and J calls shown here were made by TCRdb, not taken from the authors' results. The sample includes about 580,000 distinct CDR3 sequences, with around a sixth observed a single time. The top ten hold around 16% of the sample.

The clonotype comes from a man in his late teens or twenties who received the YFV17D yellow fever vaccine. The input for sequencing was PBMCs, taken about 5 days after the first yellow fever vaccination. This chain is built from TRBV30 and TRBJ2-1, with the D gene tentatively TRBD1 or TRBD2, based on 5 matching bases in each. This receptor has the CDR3 CAWSGTSSYNEQFF. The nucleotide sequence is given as TGTGCCTGGAGCGGGACGAGCTCCTACAATGAGCAGTTCTTC.